A selection of T cell receptor beta chains follows, all from one sample in a study of cytomegalovirus exposure and HLA in healthy donors. Sequencing used immunoSEQ multiplex PCR; TCRdb keeps in-frame clones, though not all of them. The data show some 130,000 clones, 83% seen once. Sequenced input: PBMCs. The receptors originated from a girl aged 2 to 9 in good health and CMV-seronegative. Both conserved end residues are part of each CDR3. Fields, in order: clone size, D gene, V gene, J gene, CDR3 DNA, CDR3 protein. The D gene is left open where the match is weak. Clone size appears in some rows only: once, few, many, or a class for an expanded clone.

>-|TRBD1|TRBV19|TRBJ1-5
TGTGCCAGTAGTATAGCCCCCATACAGGGGTATAGCAATCAGCCCCAGCATTTT
CASSIAPIQGYSNQPQHF
>once|TRBD2|TRBV7-3|TRBJ2-3
TGTGCCAGCAAGCTGCGGGGGACCACAGATACGCAGTATTTT
CASKLRGTTDTQYF
>-|-|TRBV7-8|TRBJ2-1
TGTGCCAGCAGTCAGGACAGAAACAATGAGCAGTTCTTC
CASSQDRNNEQFF
>-|-|TRBV6-1|TRBJ1-4
TGTGCCAGCAGTGAAGGTCCTCAGGGAGGGGAAAAACTGTTTTTT
CASSEGPQGGEKLFF
>-|-|TRBV6-6|TRBJ1-5
TGTGCCAGCAAGACAGTGAATCAGCCCCAGCATTTT
CASKTVNQPQHF
>few|-|TRBV6-5|TRBJ2-1
TGTGCCAGCAGAAAACCCGGGGGTAATGAGCAGTTCTTC
CASRKPGGNEQFF
>-|TRBD2|TRBV6-5|TRBJ2-7
TGTGCCAGCAGTTCCCGAGGCACTAGCGCGACCTACGAGCAGTACTTC
CASSSRGTSATYEQYF
>-|-|TRBV7-2|TRBJ1-1
TGTGCCAGCAGCGAGAGGATTGGTTCGGGAGAGATGAACACTGAAGCTTTCTTT
CASSERIGSGEMNTEAFF
>-|TRBD2|TRBV11-2|TRBJ2-1
TGTGCCAGCAGCCCTTCTCTGCGGGAGGGGTCCTACAATGAGCAGTTCTTC
CASSPSLREGSYNEQFF
>few|-|TRBV10-3|TRBJ2-7
TGTGCCATCAGACTGCGCGGGGACTCCTACGAGCAGTACTTC
CAIRLRGDSYEQYF
>-|TRBD2|TRBV28|TRBJ2-7
TGTGCCAGCAGTTTAGTCCCACAAGCGGGAGCCTCCTACGAGCAGTACTTC
CASSLVPQAGASYEQYF
>-|TRBD2|TRBV9|TRBJ2-1
TGTGCCAGCAGCGTAGGAGGTAGCGGGAGTGGTTTCTACAATGAGCAGTTCTTC
CASSVGGSGSGFYNEQFF
>-|TRBD2|TRBV27|TRBJ2-1
TGTGCCAGCAATATACTAGCGGGAGGATACAATGAGCAGTTCTTC
CASNILAGGYNEQFF
>few|-|TRBV4-3|TRBJ2-1
TGCGCCAGCAGCCAAGATCTAGCCTCCTACAATGAGCAGTTCTTC
CASSQDLASYNEQFF
>-|TRBD2|TRBV7-7|TRBJ2-1
TGTGCTAGCAGCCCCCCGGGGGGTATGAGTAATGAGCAGTTCTTC
CASSPPGGMSNEQFF
>-|-|TRBV9|TRBJ2-1
TGTGCCAGCAGCGTAGTGTCACAGCTCGATGAGCAGTTCTTC
CASSVVSQLDEQFF
>-|TRBD1|TRBV9|TRBJ1-2
TGTGCCAGCAGCTCCACCGCCAGGGGGCACTCCTATGGCTACACCTTC
CASSSTARGHSYGYTF
>-|-|TRBV5-3|TRBJ1-2
TGTGCCCGCGGGGGGGAGGCCTATGGCTACACCTTC
CARGGEAYGYTF
>-|-|TRBV7-2|TRBJ2-5
TGTGCCAGCAGCCATAAGGGGGGGAGAGAGACCCAGTACTTC
CASSHKGGRETQYF
>-|-|TRBV28|TRBJ1-1
TGTGCCAGCAGTTTATCCGTGGGGGCGAACACTGAAGCTTTCTTT
CASSLSVGANTEAFF
>-|TRBD2|TRBV19|TRBJ2-5
TGTGCCAGTAGTATCGGGGGGAGACTAGCCCAAGAGACCCAGTACTTC
CASSIGGRLAQETQYF
>-|TRBD2|TRBV5-1|TRBJ2-1
TGCGCCAGCAGCTTGGGTCCAGCGGGGAAGGTCAATGAGCAGTTCTTC
CASSLGPAGKVNEQFF
>-|TRBD1|TRBV11-2|TRBJ2-3
TGTGCCAGCAGCTTAGGTTTCGACAGGGAGTCGCCAGATACGCAGTATTTT
CASSLGFDRESPDTQYF
>-|-|TRBV15|TRBJ2-2
TGTGCCACCAGCGGTCGGGATGGTGGCACCGGGGAGCTGTTTTTT
CATSGRDGGTGELFF